The clone carrying this T cell receptor beta chain is a singleton in its sample. Losses at the gene ends were 3 bases for V and 5 bases for J; bases not matched to a gene: 5. This CDR3 has 15 residues. Germline CDR1 SGHRS, CDR2 YFSETQ. The sample belongs to a study of T cells in tuberculosis. Sample time point: new active TB diagnosis, blood taken before or within 7 days of starting treatment. The method was immunoSEQ multiplex PCR; TCRdb's version includes in-frame clones alone and lacks a portion of them. This sample has about 5,500 clones, with 97% found just once. The source is an adult with tuberculosis. V gene TRBV5-1 combines with J gene TRBJ2-2; 9 bases are shared with TRBD2. The material sequenced was PBMCs, taken at tuberculosis diagnosis. CDR3 loop: CASSSGGGETGELFF. The CDR3 region has the DNA TGCGCCAGCAGCTCCGGCGGGGGGGAAACCGGGGAGCTGTTTTTT.